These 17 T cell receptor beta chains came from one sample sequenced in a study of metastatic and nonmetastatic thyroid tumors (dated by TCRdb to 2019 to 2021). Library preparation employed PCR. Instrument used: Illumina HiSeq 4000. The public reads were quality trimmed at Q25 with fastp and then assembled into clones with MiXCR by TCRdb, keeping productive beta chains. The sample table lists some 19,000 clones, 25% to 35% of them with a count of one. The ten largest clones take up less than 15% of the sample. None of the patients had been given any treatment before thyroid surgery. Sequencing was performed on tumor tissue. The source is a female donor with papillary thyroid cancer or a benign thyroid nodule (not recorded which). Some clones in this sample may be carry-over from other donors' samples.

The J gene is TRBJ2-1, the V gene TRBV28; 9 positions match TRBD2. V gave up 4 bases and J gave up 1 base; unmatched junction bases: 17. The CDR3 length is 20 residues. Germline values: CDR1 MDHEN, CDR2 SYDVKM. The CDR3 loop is CASSSPRVGSGRTSYNEQFF. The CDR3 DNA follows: TGTGCCAGCAGTTCACCCCGTGTGGGTAGCGGGAGAACGTCCTACAATGAGCAGTTCTTC. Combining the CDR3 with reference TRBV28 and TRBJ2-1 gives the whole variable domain DVKVTQSSRYLVKRTGEKVFLECVQDMDHENMFWYRQDPGLGLRLIYFSYDVKMKEKGDIPEGYSVSREKKERFSLILESASTNQTSMYLCASSSPRVGSGRTSYNEQFFGPGTRLTVL.

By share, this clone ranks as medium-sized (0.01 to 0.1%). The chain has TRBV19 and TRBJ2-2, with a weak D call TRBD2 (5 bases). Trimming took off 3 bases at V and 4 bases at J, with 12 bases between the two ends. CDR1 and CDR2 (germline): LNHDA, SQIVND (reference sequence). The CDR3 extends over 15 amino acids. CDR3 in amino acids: CASSIGLAITGELFF. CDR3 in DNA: TGTGCCAGTAGTATCGGGCTAGCCATCACCGGGGAGCTGTTTTTT.

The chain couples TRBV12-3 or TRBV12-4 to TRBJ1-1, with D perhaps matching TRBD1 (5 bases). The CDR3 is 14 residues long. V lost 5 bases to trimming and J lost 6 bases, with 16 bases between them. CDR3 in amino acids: CASSTWGLGAEAFF. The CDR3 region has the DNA TGTGCCAGCAGTACCTGGGGGTTAGGTGCTGAAGCTTTCTTT.

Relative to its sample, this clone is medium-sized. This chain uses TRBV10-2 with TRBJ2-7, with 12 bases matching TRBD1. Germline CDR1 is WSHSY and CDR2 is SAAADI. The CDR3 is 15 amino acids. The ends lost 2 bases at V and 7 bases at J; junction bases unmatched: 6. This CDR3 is CASSEPGQGAEEQYF. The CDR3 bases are TGCGCCAGCAGTGAGCCGGGACAGGGGGCGGAGGAGCAGTACTTC.

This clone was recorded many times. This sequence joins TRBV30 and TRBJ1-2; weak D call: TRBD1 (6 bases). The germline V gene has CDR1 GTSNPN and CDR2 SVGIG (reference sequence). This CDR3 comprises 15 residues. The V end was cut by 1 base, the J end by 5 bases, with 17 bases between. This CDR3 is CAWSEASRGRYGYTF. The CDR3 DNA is TGTGCCTGGAGTGAGGCGTCGAGGGGGAGGTATGGCTACACCTTC.

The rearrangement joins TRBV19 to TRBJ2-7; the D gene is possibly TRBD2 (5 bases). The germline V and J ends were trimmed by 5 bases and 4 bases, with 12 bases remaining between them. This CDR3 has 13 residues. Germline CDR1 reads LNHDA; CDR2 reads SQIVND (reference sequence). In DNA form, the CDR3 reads TGTGCCAGTAGTCCCGCTGGGGAGTACGAGCAGTACTTC. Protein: CASSPAGEYEQYF.

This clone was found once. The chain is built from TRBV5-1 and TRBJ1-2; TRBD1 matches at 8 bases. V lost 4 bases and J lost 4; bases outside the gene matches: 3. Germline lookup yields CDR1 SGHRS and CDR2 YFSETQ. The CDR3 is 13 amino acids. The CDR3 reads CASSAGTGYGYTF. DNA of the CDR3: TGCGCCAGCAGCGCCGGGACAGGCTATGGCTACACCTTC. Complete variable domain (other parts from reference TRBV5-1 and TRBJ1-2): KAGVTQTPRYLIKTRGQQVTLSCSPISGHRSVSWYQQTPGQGLQFLFEYFSETQRNKGNFPGRFSGRQFSNSRSEMNVSTLELGDSALYLCASSAGTGYGYTFGSGTRLTVV.

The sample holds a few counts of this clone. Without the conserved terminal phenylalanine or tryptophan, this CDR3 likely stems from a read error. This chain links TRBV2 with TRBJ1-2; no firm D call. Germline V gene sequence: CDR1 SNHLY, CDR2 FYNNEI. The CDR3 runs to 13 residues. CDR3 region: CASGRSLADGYTL. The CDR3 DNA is TGTGCTTCCGGCCGGAGCCTGGCGGATGGCTACACCCTC.

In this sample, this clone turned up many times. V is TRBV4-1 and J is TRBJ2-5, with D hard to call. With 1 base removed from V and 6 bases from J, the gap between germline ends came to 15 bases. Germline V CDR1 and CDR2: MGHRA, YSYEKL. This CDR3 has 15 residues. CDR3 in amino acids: CASSQVIYSPQTQYF. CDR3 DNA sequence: TGCGCCAGCAGCCAAGTGATTTACTCCCCTCAGACCCAGTACTTC.

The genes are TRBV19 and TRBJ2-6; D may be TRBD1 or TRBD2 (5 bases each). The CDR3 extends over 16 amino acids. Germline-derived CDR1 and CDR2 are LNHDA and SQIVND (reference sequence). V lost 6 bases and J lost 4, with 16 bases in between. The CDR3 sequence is CASRFIRDAGANVLTF. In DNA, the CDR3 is TGTGCCAGTAGGTTTATTCGGGACGCCGGGGCCAACGTCCTGACTTTC.

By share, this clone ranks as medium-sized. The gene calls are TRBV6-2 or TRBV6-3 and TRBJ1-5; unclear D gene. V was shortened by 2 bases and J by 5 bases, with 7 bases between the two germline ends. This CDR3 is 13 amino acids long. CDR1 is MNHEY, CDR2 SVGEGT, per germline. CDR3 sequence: CASSYIWDQPQHF. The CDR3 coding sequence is TGTGCCAGCAGTTACATCTGGGATCAGCCCCAGCATTTT.

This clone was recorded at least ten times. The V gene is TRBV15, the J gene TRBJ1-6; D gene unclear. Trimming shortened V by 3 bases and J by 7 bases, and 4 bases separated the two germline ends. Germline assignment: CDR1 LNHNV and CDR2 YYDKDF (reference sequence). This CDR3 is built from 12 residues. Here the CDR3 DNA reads TGTGCCACCAGCAGTGTAAATTCACCCCTCCACTTT. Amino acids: CATSSVNSPLHF.

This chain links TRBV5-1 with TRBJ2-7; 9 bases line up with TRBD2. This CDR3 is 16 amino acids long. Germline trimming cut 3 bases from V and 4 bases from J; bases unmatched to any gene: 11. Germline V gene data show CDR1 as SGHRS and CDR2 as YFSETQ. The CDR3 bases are TGCGCCAGCAGCTCTATTTCCGGGACTAGCAGTTACGAGCAGTACTTC. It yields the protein CASSSISGTSSYEQYF.

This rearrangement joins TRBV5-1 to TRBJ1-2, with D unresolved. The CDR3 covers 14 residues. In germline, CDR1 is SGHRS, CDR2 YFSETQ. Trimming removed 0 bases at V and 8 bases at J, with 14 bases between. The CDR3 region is CASSLAGTGWGYTF. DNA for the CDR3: TGCGCCAGCAGCTTGGCCGGTACGGGGTGGGGCTACACCTTC.

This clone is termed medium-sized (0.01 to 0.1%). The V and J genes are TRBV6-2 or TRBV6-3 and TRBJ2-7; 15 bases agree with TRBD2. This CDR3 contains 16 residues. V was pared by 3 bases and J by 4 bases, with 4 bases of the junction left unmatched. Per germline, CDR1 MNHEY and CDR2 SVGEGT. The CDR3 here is CASSYRTSGRGYEQYF. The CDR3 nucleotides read TGTGCCAGCAGTTATCGGACTAGCGGGAGGGGGTACGAGCAGTACTTC.

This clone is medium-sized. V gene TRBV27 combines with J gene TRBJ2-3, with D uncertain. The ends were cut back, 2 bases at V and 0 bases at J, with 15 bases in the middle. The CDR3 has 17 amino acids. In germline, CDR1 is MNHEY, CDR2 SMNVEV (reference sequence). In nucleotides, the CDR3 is TGTGCCAGCAGTTTAAAATTCGGGTTAGGGAGCACAGATACGCAGTATTTT. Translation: CASSLKFGLGSTDTQYF.

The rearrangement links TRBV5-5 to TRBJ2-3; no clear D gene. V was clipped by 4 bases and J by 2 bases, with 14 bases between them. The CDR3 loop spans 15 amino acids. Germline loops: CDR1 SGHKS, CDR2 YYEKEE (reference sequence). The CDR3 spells CASSPGRANTDTQYF. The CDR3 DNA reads TGTGCCAGCAGCCCCGGACGGGCAAACACAGATACGCAGTATTTT.